The 24 T cell receptor beta chains listed next were all sequenced from one sample in a study of blood T cell repertoires in COVID-19 (TCRdb year 2020). To prepare the library, the immunoSEQ multiplex PCR assay was applied. Entries here come from immuneACCESS through TCRdb and include only in-frame sequences with V and J called. Some clones fail to appear in such tables; in the studies checked, an unresolved V gene covers under half of the shortfall, and the cause of the remainder is unknown. This sample has 310,000 or so clones in its table, and roughly nine tenths of those were observed once. The ten largest clones capture 2% to 2.5% of the sample. The specimen sequenced was peripheral blood. These receptors were taken from a woman under 40 with COVID-19, enrolled during active disease.

The genes are TRBV6-6 and TRBJ1-6, with D possibly matching TRBD1 (6 bases). Germline CDR1 and CDR2: MNHNY and SVGAGI (reference sequence). This CDR3 has 11 residues. V dropped 8 bases and J dropped 15 bases, with 14 bases sitting between them. The chain's CDR3 is CASRGGPILHF. CDR3 DNA sequence: TGTGCCAGCCGAGGGGGACCGATCCTCCACTTT.

The rearrangement joins TRBV3-1 (or the pseudogene TRBV3-2) to TRBJ1-2, with unresolved D. Germline-derived CDR1 and CDR2 are LGHDT and YNNKEL (reference sequence). The V end was cut by 4 bases, the J end by 7 bases, with 10 bases between. This CDR3 has 12 amino acids. The CDR3 sequence: CASSLRRRGYTF. CDR3 nucleotide sequence: TGTGCCAGCAGCCTTCGTCGTCGTGGCTACACCTTC.

The J gene is TRBJ1-1, the V gene TRBV19, with a possible D match to TRBD1 (6 bases). Germline V gene lookup returns CDR1 LNHDA and CDR2 SQIVND (reference sequence). The V end was cut by 4 bases, the J end by 0 bases, with 9 bases between. CDR3 length: 14 residues. CDR3 coding DNA: TGTGCCAGTAGTACTAACAGGGTGAACACTGAAGCTTTCTTT. This gives the protein CASSTNRVNTEAFF. The whole variable domain, filled in from reference TRBV19 and TRBJ1-1, reads DGGITQSPKYLFRKEGQNVTLSCEQNLNHDAMYWYRQDPGQGLRLIYYSQIVNDFQKGDIAEGYSVSREKKESFPLTVTSAQKNPTAFYLCASSTNRVNTEAFFGQGTRLTVV.

Only a few counts were recorded for this clone. V usage is TRBV5-1 and J usage is TRBJ1-3; 9 nucleotides line up with TRBD1. J was trimmed by 0 bases and V by 5 bases; bases with no gene match: 3. CDR3 length: 15 residues. Germline V gene data show CDR1 as SGHRS and CDR2 as YFSETQ. Here the CDR3 reads CASRQTGGSGNTIYF. CDR3 DNA sequence: TGCGCCAGCAGACAGACAGGGGGCTCTGGAAACACCATATATTTT.

The rearrangement joins TRBV5-1 to TRBJ1-4; 7 bases line up with TRBD1. Germline values: CDR1 SGHRS, CDR2 YFSETQ. V shed 0 bases and J 8 bases; nucleotides not matched to a gene: 4. CDR3 size: 14 residues. CDR3: CASSLDRGGEKLFF. The CDR3 region has the DNA TGCGCCAGCAGCTTGGACAGGGGTGGGGAAAAACTGTTTTTT.

This clone has only one observation. V and J are TRBV11-2 and TRBJ2-1; D may be TRBD2 (6 bases). Germline lookup yields CDR1 SGHAT and CDR2 FQNNGV. The CDR3 spans 15 residues. V was trimmed by 1 base and J by 3 bases, leaving 10 bases between them. DNA for the CDR3: TGTGCCAGCAGCTTAGGGGGCGGGAACTACAATGAGCAGTTCTTC. Protein: CASSLGGGNYNEQFF.

The chain has TRBV5-5 and TRBJ1-6; 7 bases are a match to TRBD1. This CDR3 is 13 amino acids long. Trimming removed 4 bases from V and 10 bases from J; junction bases left unmatched: 5. Germline CDR1 and CDR2: SGHKS and YYEKEE (reference sequence). This chain's CDR3 is CASSGQVASPLHF. The DNA of the CDR3 is TGTGCCAGCAGCGGACAGGTAGCGTCACCCCTCCACTTT.

The chain links TRBV15 to TRBJ1-5, with D unclear. CDR1 is LNHNV, CDR2 YYDKDF, per germline (reference sequence). Trimming took 5 bases from V and 2 from J, leaving 13 bases between them. This CDR3 region has 15 residues. The CDR3 sequence is CATSAAFGGNQPQHF. CDR3 nucleotides: TGTGCCACCAGCGCCGCTTTCGGAGGCAATCAGCCCCAGCATTTT.

V is TRBV18 and J is TRBJ1-3; D call uncertain. Germline-derived CDR1 and CDR2 are KGHSH and LQKENI. This CDR3 is built from 16 residues. V lost 1 base, J lost 1 base, and 11 bases lay in between. The CDR3 sequence: CASSPQLLQSGNTIYF. The CDR3 DNA is TGTGCCAGCTCACCACAGTTGCTTCAGTCTGGAAACACCATATATTTT.

V and J are TRBV18 and TRBJ1-4, with a weak D call TRBD1 (5 bases). This CDR3 spans 14 amino acids. Germline V gives CDR1 KGHSH, CDR2 LQKENI. The V and J ends lost 8 bases and 8 bases respectively, with 18 bases between them. The CDR3 sequence: CASTPTGNKEKLFF. In nucleotides, the CDR3 is TGTGCCAGCACGCCTACAGGCAACAAAGAAAAACTGTTTTTT.

This chain uses TRBV5-1 with TRBJ2-1, with D maybe TRBD2 (6 bases). Trimming pared 7 bases from V and 7 bases from J, leaving 21 bases between. The CDR3 consists of 15 residues. CDR1 and CDR2 (germline): SGHRS, YFSETQ. CDR3 loop: CASFSGGEIWNEQFF. The CDR3 DNA sequence: TGCGCCAGCTTTAGCGGAGGGGAGATATGGAATGAGCAGTTCTTC.

V and J are TRBV23-1 and TRBJ1-2; weak D call: TRBD1 (6 bases). TRBV23-1 qualifies as an ORF whose function is uncertain. The V and J ends lost 6 bases and 8 bases respectively, with 19 bases between them. The CDR3 runs to 14 residues. The DNA of the CDR3 is TGCGCCAGCAGACCCCCACAGGGAACGGGCGGCTACACCTTC. It codes for CASRPPQGTGGYTF.

CDR3 sequence: CASTDGGEQFF. For the CDR3, the DNA is TGTGCCAGCACCGACGGGGGGGAGCAGTTCTTC. V usage is TRBV6-5 and J usage is TRBJ2-1, with 7 nucleotides matching TRBD2. The CDR3 sequence is 11 residues long. The V and J ends lost 7 bases and 10 bases, in that order; junction bases with no gene match: 4. Germline V CDR1 and CDR2: MNHEY, SVGAGI.

The chain employs TRBV7-6 and TRBJ1-3; D might be TRBD1 (5 bases). The germline V gene has CDR1 SGHVS and CDR2 FNYEAQ. The CDR3 length is 17 residues. Trimming removed 5 bases from V and 8 bases from J, with 25 bases in between. CDR3 DNA sequence: TGTGCCAGCAGCCCCTCGGGGGGGAAAGGTTTCGATGACACCATATATTTT. Translated: CASSPSGGKGFDDTIYF. The variable domain in full, completed from reference TRBV7-6 and TRBJ1-3, reads GAGVSQSPRYKVTKRGQDVALRCDPISGHVSLYWYRQALGQGPEFLTYFNYEAQQDKSGLPNDRFSAERPEGSISTLTIQRTEQRDSAMYRCASSPSGGKGFDDTIYFGEGSWLTVV.

The chain employs TRBV30 and TRBJ1-2; D is uncertain. The CDR3 has 14 amino acids. V was shortened by 5 bases and J by 4 bases, with 17 bases between the two germline ends. Germline lookup yields CDR1 GTSNPN and CDR2 SVGIG (reference sequence). The CDR3 loop reads CAWLGYQPGYGYTF. CDR3 bases: TGTGCCTGGCTTGGGTATCAGCCGGGCTATGGCTACACCTTC.

The chain combines TRBV11-2 with TRBJ2-7; TRBD1 agrees at 7 bases. Germline V lookup: CDR1 SGHAT, CDR2 FQNNGV. The CDR3 loop spans 16 amino acids. Trimming at V came to 4 bases and at J to 2 bases, leaving 11 bases not matched to a gene. The CDR3 sequence is CASSWHRGDPPYEQYF. DNA for the CDR3: TGTGCCAGCAGCTGGCACAGGGGAGACCCCCCCTACGAGCAGTACTTC.

V usage is TRBV6-5 and J usage is TRBJ2-7; 9 bases agree with TRBD2. CDR1 is MNHEY, CDR2 SVGAGI, per germline. The ends lost 5 bases at V and 2 bases at J; junction bases unmatched: 4. The CDR3 length is 14 residues. CDR3 region: CASSTTSGTYEQYF. In nucleotides, the CDR3 is TGTGCCAGCAGTACGACTAGCGGAACCTACGAGCAGTACTTC.

This clone was found once. The V and J genes are TRBV28 and TRBJ1-3, with D unresolved. The CDR3 has 15 amino acids. Trimming took 5 bases from V and 0 from J, leaving 11 bases between them. CDR1 is MDHEN, CDR2 SYDVKM, per germline. CDR3 region: CASSQTGYSGNTIYF. In DNA form, the CDR3 reads TGTGCCAGCAGTCAGACGGGGTACTCTGGAAACACCATATATTTT.

The chain is built from TRBV27 and TRBJ1-2, with D possibly being TRBD1 (5 bases). From germline, CDR1 is MNHEY and CDR2 SMNVEV (reference sequence). Trimming took 2 bases from V and 4 from J, leaving 11 bases between them. This CDR3 has 14 residues. The CDR3 here is CASSLNRQSYGYTF. CDR3 bases: TGTGCCAGCAGTTTAAATCGACAGAGCTATGGCTACACCTTC.

CDR3 residues: CASRTDRDTEAFF. The CDR3 nucleotides are TGTGCCAGCAGAACGGACAGGGACACTGAAGCTTTCTTT. The rearrangement joins TRBV6-5 to TRBJ1-1; 8 nucleotides match TRBD1. The CDR3 is 13 residues long. V was pared by 6 bases and J by 3 bases, with 3 bases of the junction left unmatched. From germline, CDR1 is MNHEY and CDR2 SVGAGI.

The J gene is TRBJ2-2, the V gene TRBV4-1, with a weak D call TRBD1 (6 bases). The CDR3 length is 15 residues. The V and J ends lost 4 bases and 5 bases respectively, with 14 bases between them. CDR1 and CDR2 from the germline V gene are MGHRA and YSYEKL. The CDR3 loop reads CASSPRTVVTGELFF. The CDR3 DNA is TGCGCCAGCAGCCCTAGGACAGTGGTTACCGGGGAGCTGTTTTTT.

V and J are TRBV5-6 and TRBJ2-1; 7 positions match TRBD2. This CDR3 has 14 residues. Germline V CDR1 and CDR2: SGHDT, YYEEEE. V was clipped by 4 bases and J by 3 bases; unmatched bases: 4. This chain's CDR3 is CASSVLADYNEQFF. The CDR3 DNA follows: TGTGCCAGCAGCGTTCTAGCGGACTACAATGAGCAGTTCTTC.

This clone was detected once. The gene calls are TRBV28 and TRBJ1-5; 9 bases agree with TRBD1. The CDR3 loop spans 16 amino acids. With 6 bases clipped from V and 0 bases from J, the junction kept 6 bases outside the gene matches. Germline loops: CDR1 MDHEN, CDR2 SYDVKM. CDR3 in amino acids: CASRPGTGFSNQPQHF. The CDR3 bases are TGTGCCAGCAGACCCGGGACAGGGTTTAGCAATCAGCCCCAGCATTTT.

The chain carries TRBV3-1 (or the pseudogene TRBV3-2) and TRBJ1-2, with TRBD1 identical over 9 bases. This CDR3 has 17 residues. Germline V gene lookup returns CDR1 LGHDT and CDR2 YNNKEL (reference sequence). Trimming cost V 2 bases and J 3 bases; bases outside gene matches: 10. The CDR3 protein is CASSQIEGTGSHYGYTF. CDR3 sequence (DNA): TGTGCCAGCAGCCAAATTGAGGGGACAGGGTCCCACTATGGCTACACCTTC.